The present T cell receptor (beta chain) was sequenced within a study of CD8 T cells in Susac syndrome. With random hexamers, roughly 0.45 to 1 ug RNA was reverse transcribed. The authors amplified TCR beta CDR3 across 54 Vbeta and 13 Jbeta using immunoSEQ multiplex PCR. TCRdb reprocessed the immunoSEQ multiplex PCR reads with MiXCR, giving one entry per CDR3 protein. This table has approximately 150,000 distinct CDR3 sequences, approximately 95% appearing once. Germline CDR1 and CDR2: DFQATT and SNEGSKA (reference sequence). The CDR3 has 13 residues. Losses at the gene ends were 3 bases for V and 4 bases for J; bases not matched to a gene: 3. CD8+ and CD4+ T cells from blood underwent TCR beta sequencing.

The V and J genes are TRBV20-1 and TRBJ1-5, with 7 bases matching TRBD1. The TCR originated in a human donor with multiple sclerosis. The sequenced sample consisted of CD4+ T cells from PBMCs. The chain's CDR3 is CSARGTDNQPQHF. The DNA of the CDR3 is TGCAGTGCTAGGGGGACAGATAATCAGCCCCAGCATTTT.